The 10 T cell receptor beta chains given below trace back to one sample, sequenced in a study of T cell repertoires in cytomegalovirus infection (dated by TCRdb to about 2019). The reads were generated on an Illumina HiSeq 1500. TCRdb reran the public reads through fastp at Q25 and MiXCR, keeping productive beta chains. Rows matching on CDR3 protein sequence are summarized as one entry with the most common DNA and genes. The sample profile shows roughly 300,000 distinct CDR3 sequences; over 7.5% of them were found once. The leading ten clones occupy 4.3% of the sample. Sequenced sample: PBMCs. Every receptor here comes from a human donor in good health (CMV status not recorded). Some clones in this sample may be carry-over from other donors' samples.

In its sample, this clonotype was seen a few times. CDR3 DNA sequence: TGTGCCAGCAGCTACACGGGGGGCCCTAAGGGGGAGACCCAGTACTTC. Translating gives CASSYTGGPKGETQYF. V gene TRBV12-3 or TRBV12-4 combines with J gene TRBJ2-5; D perhaps matches TRBD2 (7 bases). V was trimmed by 6 bases and J by 5 bases, leaving 22 bases between them. The length of the CDR3 is 16 residues.

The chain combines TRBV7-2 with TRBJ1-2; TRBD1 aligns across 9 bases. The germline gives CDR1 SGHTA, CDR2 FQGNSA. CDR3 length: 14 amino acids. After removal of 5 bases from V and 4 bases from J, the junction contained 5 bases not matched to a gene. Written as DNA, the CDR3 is TGTGCCAGCAGCGAGGGACAGGGAATCTATGGCTACACCTTC. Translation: CASSEGQGIYGYTF.

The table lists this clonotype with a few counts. The CDR3, as DNA: TGTGCCAGCAGTCCCCGGGGTAGGTCCGATGAGCAGTTCTTC. Translated, it gives CASSPRGRSDEQFF. The chain has TRBV6-6 and TRBJ2-1; a weak D match, TRBD2 (5 bases). The CDR3 has 14 amino acids. Germline values: CDR1 MNHNY, CDR2 SVGAGI (reference sequence). Trimming removed 5 bases from V and 8 bases from J, with 16 bases in between.

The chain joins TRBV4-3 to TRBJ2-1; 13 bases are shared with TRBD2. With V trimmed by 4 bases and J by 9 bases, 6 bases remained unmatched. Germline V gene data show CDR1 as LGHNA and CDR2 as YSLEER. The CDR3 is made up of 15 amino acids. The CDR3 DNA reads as TGCGCCAGCAGCCGAGGACTAGCGGGGGAGTTTGAGCAGTTCTTC. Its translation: CASSRGLAGEFEQFF.

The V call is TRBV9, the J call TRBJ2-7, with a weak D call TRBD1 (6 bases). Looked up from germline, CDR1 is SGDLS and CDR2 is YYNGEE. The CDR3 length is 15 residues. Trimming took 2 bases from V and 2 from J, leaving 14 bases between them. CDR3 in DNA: TGTGCCAGCAGCGTGGGGGCTAACGAAACCTACGAGCAGTACTTC. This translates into CASSVGANETYEQYF.

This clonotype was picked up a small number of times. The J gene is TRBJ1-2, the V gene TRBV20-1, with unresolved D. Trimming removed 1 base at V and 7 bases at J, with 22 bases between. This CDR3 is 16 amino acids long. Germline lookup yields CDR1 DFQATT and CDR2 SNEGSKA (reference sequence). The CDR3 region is CSARVAHLGGWGGYTF. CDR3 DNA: TGCAGTGCTAGAGTCGCCCACTTGGGAGGCTGGGGTGGCTACACCTTC.

The CDR3 reads CSVEPKRDTEAFF. The CDR3 DNA sequence: TGCAGCGTTGAACCAAAGAGAGACACTGAAGCTTTCTTT. The rearrangement uses TRBV29-1 and TRBJ1-1, with D unclear. The CDR3 contains 13 residues. Germline values: CDR1 SQVTM, CDR2 ANQGSEA. V gave up 2 bases and J gave up 3 bases, with 10 bases separating them.

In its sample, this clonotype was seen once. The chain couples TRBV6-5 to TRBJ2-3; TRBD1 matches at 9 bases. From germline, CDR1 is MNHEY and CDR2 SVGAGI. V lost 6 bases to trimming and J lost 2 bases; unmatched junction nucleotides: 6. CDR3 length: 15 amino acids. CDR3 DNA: TGTGCCAGCAGCAGGGGACAGGGCTACACAGATACGCAGTATTTT. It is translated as CASSRGQGYTDTQYF.

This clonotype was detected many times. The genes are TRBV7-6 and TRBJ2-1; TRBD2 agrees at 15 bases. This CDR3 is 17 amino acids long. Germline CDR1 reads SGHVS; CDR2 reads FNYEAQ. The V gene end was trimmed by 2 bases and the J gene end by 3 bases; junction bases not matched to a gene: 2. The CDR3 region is CASSLWGLAGGYNEQFF. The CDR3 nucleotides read TGTGCCAGCAGCTTATGGGGACTAGCGGGAGGCTACAATGAGCAGTTCTTC.

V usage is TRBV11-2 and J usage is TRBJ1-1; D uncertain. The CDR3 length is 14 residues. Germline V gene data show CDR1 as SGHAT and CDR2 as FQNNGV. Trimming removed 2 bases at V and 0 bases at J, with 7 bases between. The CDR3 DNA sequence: TGTGCCAGCAGCTTATGGTACCTGAACACTGAAGCTTTCTTT. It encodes CASSLWYLNTEAFF.